This entry features one TCR beta chain sequence. Clones were read by immunoSEQ multiplex PCR, and TCRdb kept only the in-frame ones, dropping some. The sample records about 51,000 clones, about 86% being singletons. The data stem from a study of OX40 agonist ivuxolimab in advanced cancers. V trimming: 4 bases; J trimming: 0 bases; junction bases outside the gene matches: 4. The CDR3 sequence is 15 residues long. CDR1 and CDR2 (germline): SGHNT, YYREEE (reference sequence). The sequences come from CD4+ or CD8+ T cells sorted from blood, collected in a trial of the OX40 agonist ivuxolimab. The receptor was derived from an adult with an advanced solid tumor such as melanoma, head and neck, liver or kidney cancer. The chain recombines TRBV5-4 with TRBJ2-3; 8 positions match TRBD1. The CDR3 is CASSPGGPSTDTQYF. For the CDR3, the DNA is TGTGCCAGCAGCCCAGGGGGCCCTAGCACAGATACGCAGTATTTT.